This T cell receptor beta chain was sequenced for a study of blood T cells in healthy people across ages. Together with a sample-barcoded 5' primer, a J-beta primer mix was included in a second PCR lasting about 6 to 11 cycles. TCRdb re-called the 5' RACE reads with MiXCR, one entry per CDR3 protein. The sample has approximately 800,000 distinct CDR3 sequences; around 34% are singletons. Sequencing used blood. This clonotype was obtained from a man younger than 35 in good health.

The DNA for the CDR3 is TGTGCCAGCAGCCGGCCGCGGGAGGGGACCCAAGAGACCCAGTACTTC. Translating gives CASSRPREGTQETQYF. J is TRBJ2-5 and V is TRBV4-2, with 9 bases aligning to TRBD2. Germline CDR1 LGHNA, CDR2 YNFKEQ. CDR3 length: 16 residues. Trimming took 4 bases from V and 1 from J; bases not matched to a gene: 7.